This entry lists 19 T cell receptor beta chains sequenced from one sample in a study of CXCR3-negative and CXCR3-positive naive CD8 T cells. Libraries of TRB cDNA were made by 5' RACE and carried UMIs. TCRdb re-called the 5' RACE reads and shows each CDR3 protein once, DNA omitted. The table lists 25,000 to 35,000 distinct CDR3 sequences. The material sequenced was memory CD8+ T cells from blood. The receptor set was obtained from a human donor in good health. Some clones in this sample may be carry-over from other donors' samples.

The CDR3 here is CSARPLKEFYEQYF. The J gene is TRBJ2-7, the V gene TRBV20-1; the D gene TCRdb calls, TRBD1, cannot be checked with no DNA. CDR3 length equals 14 residues. CDR1 is DFQATT and CDR2 is SNEGSKA in the germline V gene (reference sequence).

The rearrangement uses TRBV5-1 and TRBJ2-1; TCRdb indicates TRBD1, and absent DNA this call remains unverified. Per the germline V gene, CDR1 is SGHRS and CDR2 is YFSETQ. This CDR3 is 15 amino acids long. The CDR3 here is CASSFGTGGRDEQFF.

The chain uses TRBV9 and TRBJ2-1; TCRdb proposes TRBD2, but this gene call is untestable without DNA. The germline gives CDR1 SGDLS, CDR2 YYNGEE. This CDR3 has 17 residues. The CDR3: CASSVEGSFSAKNEQFF.

The chain joins TRBV27 to TRBJ2-7; TCRdb proposes TRBD2, but this gene call is untestable without DNA. The CDR3 has 16 residues. CDR1 is MNHEY and CDR2 is SMNVEV in the germline V gene (reference sequence). CDR3 region: CASRSKEDYRGEEQYF.

The chain is built from TRBV14 and TRBJ1-5. The CDR3 is 14 amino acids. The germline gives CDR1 SGHDN, CDR2 FVKESK. The CDR3 sequence: CASSLGGGNQPQHF.

The V gene is TRBV20-1, the J gene TRBJ2-5; TCRdb's D call, TRBD2, is unchecked because there is no DNA. The CDR3 sequence is 19 residues long. Germline V gene lookup returns CDR1 DFQATT and CDR2 SNEGSKA (reference sequence). CDR3 sequence: CSARAYPLTSRESGETQYF.

The chain has TRBV28 and TRBJ2-3; TCRdb reports TRBD1, a call that lacks DNA to check it against. The germline V gene encodes CDR1 MDHEN and CDR2 SYDVKM. The CDR3 runs 16 residues. The CDR3 region is CASTHLTGGYTDTQYF.

The chain joins TRBV27 to TRBJ1-1. Germline V gene data show CDR1 as MNHEY and CDR2 as SMNVEV (reference sequence). The CDR3 is made up of 14 amino acids. The chain's CDR3 is CASSLGLDGTEAFF.

The chain recombines TRBV7-9 with TRBJ2-7; TCRdb's D call, TRBD1, is unchecked because there is no DNA. The V gene's germline CDR1 is SEHNR and CDR2 FQNEAQ (reference sequence). There are 16 residues in the CDR3. The CDR3 region is CASTHEGQGARDEQYF.

The chain joins TRBV20-1 to TRBJ2-1; the TRBD1 assignment by TCRdb is unverifiable without DNA. This CDR3 spans 15 amino acids. Germline V gene lookup returns CDR1 DFQATT and CDR2 SNEGSKA (reference sequence). The CDR3 spells CSARAHISGVGEQFF.

This CDR3 is CASRMLASYEQYF. The chain links TRBV28 to TRBJ2-7. Germline CDR1 MDHEN, CDR2 SYDVKM. The length of the CDR3 is 13 residues.

This sequence joins TRBV6-2 or TRBV6-3 and TRBJ2-3; TCRdb's D call, TRBD2, is unchecked because there is no DNA. In germline, CDR1 is MNHEY, CDR2 SVGEGT. The CDR3 totals 14 residues. The CDR3 here is CASSGLAGADTQYF.

The chain is built from TRBV20-1 and TRBJ2-5; the TCRdb D gene call, TRBD1, has no DNA to confirm it. This CDR3 comprises 15 residues. Germline CDR1 and CDR2: DFQATT and SNEGSKA (reference sequence). CDR3 sequence: CSARALGGQSETQYF.

This sequence joins TRBV5-1 and TRBJ2-3; absent DNA, TCRdb's TRBD1 call cannot be checked. Germline values: CDR1 SGHRS, CDR2 YFSETQ. CDR3 size: 15 residues. CDR3 in amino acids: CASSTTGTSTDTQYF.

This chain joins TRBV7-2 and TRBJ2-1; absent DNA, TCRdb's TRBD1 call cannot be checked. The CDR3 sequence is 23 residues long. Per the germline V gene, CDR1 is SGHTA and CDR2 is FQGNSA. CDR3 loop: CASSFVPPVRVAGARTNYNEQFF.

The chain's CDR3 is CASSLDPGQLSYEQYF. This chain joins TRBV12-3 or TRBV12-4 and TRBJ2-7; no DNA is available, so the TRBD1 call from TCRdb remains unchecked. The CDR3 runs 16 residues.

The V and J genes are TRBV20-1 and TRBJ2-1; TCRdb proposes TRBD1, but this gene call is untestable without DNA. The CDR3 extends over 13 amino acids. In germline, CDR1 is DFQATT, CDR2 SNEGSKA (reference sequence). CDR3 amino acids: CSARVGGGNEQFF.

The V call is TRBV7-2, the J call TRBJ1-1; there is no DNA to check the TCRdb D call of TRBD1. Germline V CDR1 and CDR2: SGHTA, FQGNSA. The CDR3 is 16 amino acids. The CDR3: CASSWTGGDLNTEAFF.

The chain combines TRBV6-2 or TRBV6-3 with TRBJ2-2; TCRdb names TRBD1, which stays unverified in the absence of DNA. This CDR3 has 14 amino acids. The germline CDR1 and CDR2 sequences are MNHEY and SVGEGT. CDR3: CASSRGQETGELFF.